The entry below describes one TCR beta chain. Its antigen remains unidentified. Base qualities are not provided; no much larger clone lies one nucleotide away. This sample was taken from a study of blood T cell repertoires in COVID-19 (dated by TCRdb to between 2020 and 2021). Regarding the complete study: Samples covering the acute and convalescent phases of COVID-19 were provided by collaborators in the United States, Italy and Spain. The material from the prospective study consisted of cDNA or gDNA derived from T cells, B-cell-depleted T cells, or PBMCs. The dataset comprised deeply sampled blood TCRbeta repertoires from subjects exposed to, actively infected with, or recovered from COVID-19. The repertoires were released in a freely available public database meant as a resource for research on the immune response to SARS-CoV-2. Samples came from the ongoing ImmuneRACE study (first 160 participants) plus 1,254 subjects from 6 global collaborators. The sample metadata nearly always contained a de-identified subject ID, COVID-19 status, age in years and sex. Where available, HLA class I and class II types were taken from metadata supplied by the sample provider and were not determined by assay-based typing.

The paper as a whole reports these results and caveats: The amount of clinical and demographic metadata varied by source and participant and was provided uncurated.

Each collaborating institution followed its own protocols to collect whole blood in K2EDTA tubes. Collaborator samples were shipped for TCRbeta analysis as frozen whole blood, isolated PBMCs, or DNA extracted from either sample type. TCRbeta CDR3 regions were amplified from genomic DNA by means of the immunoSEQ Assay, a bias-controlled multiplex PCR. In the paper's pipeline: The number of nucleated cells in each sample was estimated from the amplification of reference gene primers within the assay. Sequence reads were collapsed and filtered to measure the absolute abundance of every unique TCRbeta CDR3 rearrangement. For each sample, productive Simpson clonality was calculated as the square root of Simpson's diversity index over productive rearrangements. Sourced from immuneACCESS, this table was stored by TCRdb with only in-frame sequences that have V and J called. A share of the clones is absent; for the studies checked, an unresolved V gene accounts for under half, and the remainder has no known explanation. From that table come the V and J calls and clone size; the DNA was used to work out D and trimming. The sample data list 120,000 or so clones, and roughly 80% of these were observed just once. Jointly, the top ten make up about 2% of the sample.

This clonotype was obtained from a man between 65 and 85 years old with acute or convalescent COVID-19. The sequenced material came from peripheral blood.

The bases read TGCGCCAGCAGCCAAGTAAACAGCTACGAGCAGTACTTC. This sequence encodes CASSQVNSYEQYF. The chain was built from TRBV4-1 and TRBJ2-7; there is no confident call for the D gene. The junction shows trimming of 1 base on V and 3 bases on J, plus 7 bases between the germline ends. The CDR3, cysteine through phenylalanine, is 13 amino acids long. The only DNA kept is the CDR3, 39 bases in frame from the first base. Per the germline V gene, MGHRA is the CDR1 and YSYEKL is the CDR2.